The clone carrying this T cell receptor beta chain was picked up a small number of times. The antigen is undetermined. This sample is part of a study of radiotherapy plus CTLA-4 blockade in lung cancer. CDR3 size: 18 residues. The V and J ends lost 0 bases and 2 bases, in that order; junction bases with no gene match: 9. CDR1 is SGHRS, CDR2 YFSETQ, per germline. TCRdb's table, derived via immunoSEQ multiplex PCR, lists solely in-frame clones and lacks some. The repertoire includes some 92,000 clones, 75% to 90% of them detected once, and approximately 3.4% sits in the top ten. Study outcomes and limitations: Best predicting response, reportedly, were early blood T cell clone dynamics, with interferon-beta.

The source material was peripheral blood, sampled from a patient treated with radiotherapy plus ipilimumab. The V and J genes are TRBV5-1 and TRBJ2-1; 9 nucleotides agree with TRBD2. This sequence originates from a human donor with non-small cell lung cancer who had a partial response to radiotherapy plus ipilimumab. CDR3 coding DNA: TGCGCCAGCAGCTTGGGGACTAGCGCGAAAGGCCCCTACAATGAGCAGTTCTTC. Its translation: CASSLGTSAKGPYNEQFF.